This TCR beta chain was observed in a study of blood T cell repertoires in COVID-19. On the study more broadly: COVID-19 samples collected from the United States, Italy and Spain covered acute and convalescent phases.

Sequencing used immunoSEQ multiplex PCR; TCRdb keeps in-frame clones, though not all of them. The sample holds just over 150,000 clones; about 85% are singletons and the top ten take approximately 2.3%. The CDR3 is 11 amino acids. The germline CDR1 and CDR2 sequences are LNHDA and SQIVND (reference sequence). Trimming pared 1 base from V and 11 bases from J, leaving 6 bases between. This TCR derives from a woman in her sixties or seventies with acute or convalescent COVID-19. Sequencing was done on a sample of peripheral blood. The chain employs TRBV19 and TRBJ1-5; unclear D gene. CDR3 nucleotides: TGTGCCAGTAGTATAGGAGCGGCCCAGCATTTT. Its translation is CASSIGAAQHF.